A single sample gave rise to the 22 T cell receptor beta chains below, sequenced in a study of blood T cell repertoires in COVID-19. Clones were read by immunoSEQ multiplex PCR, and TCRdb kept only the in-frame ones, dropping some. The sample contains around 360,000 clones, approximately 87% of which appear only once. Sequencing was carried out using PBMCs or T cells enriched from blood (not recorded which). All receptors come from a man between 35 and 55 years old in a cohort exposed to, infected with or recovered from COVID-19 (not recorded which).

This clone was found once. At one end the junction does not follow the germline gene, possibly because of a read error. The rearrangement links TRBV2 to TRBJ2-7, with 10 nucleotides matching TRBD1. The CDR3 loop spans 13 amino acids. CDR1 and CDR2 from the germline V gene are SNHLY and FYNNEI. The CDR3 region has the DNA TGTGCCAGCAGTGAAGGACAGGGGGCGCCATATTCCTTC. Encoded protein: CASSEGQGAPYSF.

The chain recombines TRBV3-1 (or the pseudogene TRBV3-2) with TRBJ2-7; weak D call: TRBD2 (6 bases). V was trimmed by 0 bases and J by 7 bases, leaving 16 bases between them. The CDR3 spans 15 residues. Per the germline V gene, CDR1 is LGHDT and CDR2 is YNNKEL (reference sequence). CDR3 residues: CASSQDRQRAEEQYF. CDR3 in DNA: TGTGCCAGCAGCCAAGATCGTCAGCGGGCTGAGGAGCAGTACTTC.

The chain couples TRBV5-1 to TRBJ2-7; TRBD1 agrees at 11 bases. Trimming cost V 0 bases and J 4 bases; bases outside gene matches: 3. This CDR3 has 15 amino acids. Germline values: CDR1 SGHRS, CDR2 YFSETQ. CDR3 in amino acids: CASSLVGTGGYEQYF. In DNA form, the CDR3 reads TGCGCCAGCAGCTTGGTCGGGACAGGGGGGTACGAGCAGTACTTC.

This chain uses TRBV6-5 with TRBJ2-1, with 9 bases identical to TRBD1. V was clipped by 0 bases and J by 6 bases; unmatched bases: 0. The CDR3 has 14 residues. Germline values: CDR1 MNHEY, CDR2 SVGAGI. CDR3 nucleotides: TGTGCCAGCAGTTACTCGGGACAGGGCAATGAGCAGTTCTTC. This gives the protein CASSYSGQGNEQFF.

This chain connects TRBV6-5 to TRBJ2-2; TRBD1 matches 9 bases. Germline V gene lookup returns CDR1 MNHEY and CDR2 SVGAGI. The CDR3 sequence is 14 residues long. Germline trimming cut 6 bases from V and 6 bases from J; bases unmatched to any gene: 5. The CDR3 DNA sequence: TGTGCCAGCAGGTGGACAGGGGCCCCCGGGGAGCTGTTTTTT. Residues: CASRWTGAPGELFF.

The chain combines TRBV6-1 with TRBJ1-6, with a tentative D call TRBD1 (5 bases). Germline V lookup: CDR1 MNHNS, CDR2 SASEGT. The CDR3 is 15 amino acids. Trimming left V 0 bases short and J 8 bases short, with 11 bases between. This CDR3 is CASSEARQGHSPLHF. For the CDR3, the DNA is TGTGCCAGCAGTGAAGCGCGTCAGGGCCATTCACCCCTCCACTTT.

The chain links TRBV3-1 (or the pseudogene TRBV3-2) to TRBJ2-1, with 11 bases that match TRBD2. The CDR3 runs to 16 residues. V was pared by 1 base and J by 3 bases, with 2 bases of the junction left unmatched. Germline values: CDR1 LGHDT, CDR2 YNNKEL (reference sequence). The CDR3 coding sequence is TGTGCCAGCAGCCAAGGAGGGACTAGCGGCTACAATGAGCAGTTCTTC. It specifies CASSQGGTSGYNEQFF.

The V and J genes are TRBV11-2 and TRBJ1-2, with D tentatively TRBD1 (5 bases). Germline lookup yields CDR1 SGHAT and CDR2 FQNNGV. V was shortened by 3 bases and J by 6 bases, with 17 bases between the two germline ends. The CDR3 has 15 residues. CDR3 coding DNA: TGTGCCAGCAGCTTTGACAGTATGGGGTGGGATGGCTACACCTTC. Translation: CASSFDSMGWDGYTF. The whole variable domain, filled in from reference TRBV11-2 and TRBJ1-2, reads EAGVAQSPRYKIIEKRQSVAFWCNPISGHATLYWYQQILGQGPKLLIQFQNNGVVDDSQLPKDRFSAERLKGVDSTLKIQPAKLEDSAVYLCASSFDSMGWDGYTFGSGTRLTVV.

This clone has just a few counts. The chain uses TRBV19 and TRBJ2-1; TRBD2 agrees at 11 bases. The CDR3 has 15 residues. Germline assignment: CDR1 LNHDA and CDR2 SQIVND (reference sequence). J gave up 4 bases and V 5 bases, and 4 bases lay outside the gene matches. The CDR3 spells CASSPTSGRYNEQFF. The CDR3 DNA sequence: TGTGCCAGTAGTCCAACTAGCGGGAGATACAATGAGCAGTTCTTC.

This sequence joins TRBV6-4 and TRBJ2-5; maybe TRBD1 (7 bases). This CDR3 comprises 11 residues. CDR1 and CDR2 (germline): MRHNA, SNTAGT. V lost 11 bases to trimming and J lost 2 bases, with 9 bases between them. CDR3 sequence: CAPGGQETQYF. DNA of the CDR3: TGTGCCCCAGGGGGGCAAGAGACCCAGTACTTC.

This sequence joins TRBV7-2 and TRBJ2-3, with 11 bases aligning to TRBD1. J was trimmed by 1 base and V by 5 bases; bases with no gene match: 8. Germline values: CDR1 SGHTA, CDR2 FQGNSA. This CDR3 contains 17 residues. This chain's CDR3 is CASSPGQGAPRTDTQYF. CDR3 nucleotide sequence: TGTGCCAGCAGCCCCGGACAGGGGGCGCCTCGCACAGATACGCAGTATTTT.

The chain joins TRBV10-1 to TRBJ2-1, with 14 bases identical to TRBD2. Looked up from germline, CDR1 is WNHNN and CDR2 is SYGVQD (reference sequence). CDR3 length equals 17 residues. J was trimmed by 7 bases and V by 3 bases; bases with no gene match: 8. The CDR3 nucleotides read TGCGCCAGCAGTGACGGGACTAGCGGGAGCAGGGGGAATGAGCAGTTCTTC. This gives the protein CASSDGTSGSRGNEQFF.

The chain recombines TRBV5-1 with TRBJ2-1; D perhaps matches TRBD2 (6 bases). V lost 4 bases and J lost 2, with 10 bases in between. This CDR3 has 14 residues. CDR1 and CDR2 from the germline V gene are SGHRS and YFSETQ. This CDR3 is CASSRQRAYNEQFF. CDR3 DNA sequence: TGCGCCAGCAGCCGCCAGCGGGCCTACAATGAGCAGTTCTTC.

V usage is TRBV24-1 and J usage is TRBJ1-2, with 7 bases identical to TRBD1. From germline, CDR1 is KGHDR and CDR2 SFDVKD. The V segment lost 2 bases and the J segment 9 bases; nucleotides outside the gene matches: 14. This CDR3 contains 16 residues. As DNA, the CDR3 is TGTGCCACCAGTGATTCGGGACAGCCCGGTGGTCGACGCTACACCTTC. Protein product: CATSDSGQPGGRRYTF.

The chain joins TRBV9 to TRBJ2-1; TRBD2 agrees at 9 bases. Germline V gene lookup returns CDR1 SGDLS and CDR2 YYNGEE. V gave up 2 bases and J gave up 6 bases; unmatched junction bases: 6. CDR3 length: 15 amino acids. This CDR3 is CASSVGGRAPNEQFF. In DNA, the CDR3 is TGTGCCAGCAGCGTTGGCGGGAGGGCCCCCAATGAGCAGTTCTTC.

The chain couples TRBV19 to TRBJ2-1, with 10 bases fitting TRBD1. J gave up 9 bases and V 4 bases, and 6 bases lay outside the gene matches. Looked up from germline, CDR1 is LNHDA and CDR2 is SQIVND (reference sequence). The CDR3 is made up of 14 amino acids. The CDR3 nucleotides read TGTGCCAGTAGTAAGAGGGACAGGGGTCCTGAGCAGTTCTTC. It yields the protein CASSKRDRGPEQFF.

DNA for the CDR3: TGTGCCAGCAGTGACTCGAGCAGGGAGGAGACCGGGGAGCTGTTTTTT. Translated, it gives CASSDSSREETGELFF. The chain combines TRBV6-4 with TRBJ2-2; a weak D match, TRBD2 (6 bases). V lost 0 bases to trimming and J lost 5 bases, with 13 bases between them. Looked up from germline, CDR1 is MRHNA and CDR2 is SNTAGT. The CDR3 covers 16 residues.

The genes are TRBV9 and TRBJ1-3; 7 positions agree with TRBD1. Unmatched junction bases numbered 2, after V lost 0 bases and J lost 2 bases. Germline-derived CDR1 and CDR2 are SGDLS and YYNGEE. The CDR3 contains 15 residues. CDR3 nucleotide sequence: TGTGCCAGCAGCGTAGGGGACAGCACTGGAAACACCATATATTTT. It encodes CASSVGDSTGNTIYF.

This clone has more than one count but fewer than ten. The chain links TRBV21-1 to TRBJ2-7; the table's D call, TRBD2, was not checked against the DNA. TRBV21-1 has pseudogene status. This CDR3 is 11 amino acids long. Here the CDR3 DNA reads TGTGCCGCCTCTCGGGGGTACGAGCAGTACTTC. Its translation: CAASRGYEQYF.

The V and J genes are TRBV27 and TRBJ1-6, with TRBD1 matching over 8 bases. V lost 4 bases and J lost 10; bases outside the gene matches: 9. Germline-derived CDR1 and CDR2 are MNHEY and SMNVEV (reference sequence). The CDR3 runs 15 residues. CDR3 nucleotide sequence: TGTGCCAGCAGTTCCCTACAGGGGGTGGGATCACCCCTCCACTTT. This sequence encodes CASSSLQGVGSPLHF.

The chain couples TRBV6-5 to TRBJ1-1; D is unresolved. Trimming removed 5 bases from V and 1 base from J, with 14 bases in between. The germline V gene encodes CDR1 MNHEY and CDR2 SVGAGI. This CDR3 spans 15 amino acids. The CDR3, as DNA: TGTGCCAGCAGTCCGCCAACCTATTGGAACACTGAAGCTTTCTTT. Translating gives CASSPPTYWNTEAFF.

The chain joins TRBV2 to TRBJ2-3, with D perhaps TRBD2 (6 bases). This CDR3 comprises 15 residues. The germline gives CDR1 SNHLY, CDR2 FYNNEI. Trimming shortened V by 9 bases and J by 2 bases, and 18 bases separated the two germline ends. In nucleotides, the CDR3 is TGTGCCAGTAGCGGAAGACCCCCTACCACAGATACGCAGTATTTT. It specifies CASSGRPPTTDTQYF. Full variable domain (outside the CDR3, taken from reference TRBV2 and TRBJ2-3): EPEVTQTPSHQVTQMGQEVILRCVPISNHLYFYWYRQILGQKVEFLVSFYNNEISEKSEIFDDQFSVERPDGSNFTLKIRSTKLEDSAMYFCASSGRPPTTDTQYFGPGTRLTVL.